Listed here is a single T cell receptor beta chain. Per the original methods: By means of reference gene primer amplification, nucleated cell counts were estimated. Profiled with immunoSEQ multiplex PCR; TCRdb holds only in-frame clones, not every one. V, J and clone size are those of that table, while D and trimming were read from the DNA. Of 90,000 to 100,000 clones in the sample, about 80% were seen once. The CDR3 is made up of 14 amino acids. Trimming left V 1 base short and J 6 bases short, with 10 bases between. Germline lookup yields CDR1 SNHLY and CDR2 FYNNEI. The data derive from a study of blood T cell repertoires in COVID-19. In the study overall: Researchers got acute and convalescent COVID-19 samples from the United States, Italy and Spain. The analysed material was cDNA or gDNA that came from T cells, B-cell-depleted T cells, or PBMCs.

This TCR derives from a man aged 70-80 years with active or convalescent COVID-19. The sample was peripheral blood. The chain recombines TRBV2 with TRBJ1-5, with D possibly matching TRBD1 (5 bases). The CDR3 bases are TGTGCCAGCAGTGAAGAGGGGAGGGTTCAGCCCCAGCATTTT. Encoded protein: CASSEEGRVQPQHF.